This T cell receptor beta chain was captured by sequencing in a study of blood T cells in healthy people across ages. Study in general: Capture via template switching afforded approximately one barcoded beta molecule per two T cells.

Per germline, CDR1 SGHAT and CDR2 FQNNGV. Trimming cost V 1 base and J 8 bases, with 8 bases left between them. This CDR3 is 13 amino acids long. Each donor gave approximately 9.7 milliliters of peripheral blood. Combining a sample-barcoded 5' primer with a J-beta primer mix, a second PCR ran for roughly 7 to 12 cycles. TCRdb reprocessed the 5' RACE reads with MiXCR, giving one entry per CDR3 protein. The sample has over 1,500,000 distinct CDR3 sequences, 35% to 50% seen once; the top ten hold more than 20%. Of note for this clonotype: Antigen unknown.

Regarding the study as a whole: Naive CD4+ cells and diversity were both higher in long-lived donors than in aged donors. With age, beta diversity per million T cells declined roughly linearly, significantly by approximately 40.

The gene calls are TRBV11-2 and TRBJ1-4, with D unresolved. The sequence was collected from a human donor in good health. Material: blood. DNA for the CDR3: TGTGCCAGCAGCTTAGCAGTAAGGGAAAAACTGTTTTTT. It encodes CASSLAVREKLFF. The entire variable domain, with the rest obtained from reference TRBV11-2 and TRBJ1-4, is as follows: EAGVAQSPRYKIIEKRQSVAFWCNPISGHATLYWYQQILGQGPKLLIQFQNNGVVDDSQLPKDRFSAERLKGVDSTLKIQPAKLEDSAVYLCASSLAVREKLFFGSGTQLSVL.